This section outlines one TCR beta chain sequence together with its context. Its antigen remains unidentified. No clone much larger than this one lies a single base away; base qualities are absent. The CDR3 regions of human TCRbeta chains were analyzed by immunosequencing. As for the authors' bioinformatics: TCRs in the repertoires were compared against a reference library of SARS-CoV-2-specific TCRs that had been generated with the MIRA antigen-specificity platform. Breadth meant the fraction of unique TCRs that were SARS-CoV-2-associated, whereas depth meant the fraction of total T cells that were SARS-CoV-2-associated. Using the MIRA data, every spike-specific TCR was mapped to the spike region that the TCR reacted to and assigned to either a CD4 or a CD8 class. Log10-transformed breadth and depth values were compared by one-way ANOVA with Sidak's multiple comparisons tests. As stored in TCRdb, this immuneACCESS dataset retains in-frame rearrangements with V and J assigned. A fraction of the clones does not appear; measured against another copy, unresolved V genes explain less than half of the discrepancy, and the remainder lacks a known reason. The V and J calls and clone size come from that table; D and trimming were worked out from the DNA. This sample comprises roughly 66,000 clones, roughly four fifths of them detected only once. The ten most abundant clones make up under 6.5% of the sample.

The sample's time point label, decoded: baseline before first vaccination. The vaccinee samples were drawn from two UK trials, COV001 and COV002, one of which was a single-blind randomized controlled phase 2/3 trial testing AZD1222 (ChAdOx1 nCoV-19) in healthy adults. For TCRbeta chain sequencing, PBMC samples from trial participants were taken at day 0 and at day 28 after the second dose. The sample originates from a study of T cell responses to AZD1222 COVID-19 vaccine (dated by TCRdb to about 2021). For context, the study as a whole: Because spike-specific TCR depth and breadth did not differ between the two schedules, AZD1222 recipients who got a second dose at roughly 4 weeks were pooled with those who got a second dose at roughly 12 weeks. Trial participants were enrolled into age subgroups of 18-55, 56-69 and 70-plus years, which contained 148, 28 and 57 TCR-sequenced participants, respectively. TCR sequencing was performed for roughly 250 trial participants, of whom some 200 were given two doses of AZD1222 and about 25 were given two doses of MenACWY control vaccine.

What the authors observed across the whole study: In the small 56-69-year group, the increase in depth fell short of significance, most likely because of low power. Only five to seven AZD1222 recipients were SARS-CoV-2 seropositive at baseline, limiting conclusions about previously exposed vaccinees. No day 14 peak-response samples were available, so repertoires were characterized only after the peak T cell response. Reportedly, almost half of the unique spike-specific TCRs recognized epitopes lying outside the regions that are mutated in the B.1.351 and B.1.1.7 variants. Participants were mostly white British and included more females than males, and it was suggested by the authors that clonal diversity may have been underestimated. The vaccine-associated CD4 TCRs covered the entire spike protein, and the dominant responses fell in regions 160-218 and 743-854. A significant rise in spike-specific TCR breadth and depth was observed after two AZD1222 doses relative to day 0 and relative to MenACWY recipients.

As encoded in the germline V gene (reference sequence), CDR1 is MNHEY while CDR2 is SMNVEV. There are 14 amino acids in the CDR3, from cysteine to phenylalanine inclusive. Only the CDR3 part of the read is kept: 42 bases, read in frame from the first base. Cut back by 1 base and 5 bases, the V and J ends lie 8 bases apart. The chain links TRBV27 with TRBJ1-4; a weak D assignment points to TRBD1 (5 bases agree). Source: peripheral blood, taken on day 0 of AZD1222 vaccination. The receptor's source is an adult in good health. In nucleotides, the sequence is TGTGCCAGCAGTTTATGGGGGATGAATGAAAAACTGTTTTTT. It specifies CASSLWGMNEKLFF.